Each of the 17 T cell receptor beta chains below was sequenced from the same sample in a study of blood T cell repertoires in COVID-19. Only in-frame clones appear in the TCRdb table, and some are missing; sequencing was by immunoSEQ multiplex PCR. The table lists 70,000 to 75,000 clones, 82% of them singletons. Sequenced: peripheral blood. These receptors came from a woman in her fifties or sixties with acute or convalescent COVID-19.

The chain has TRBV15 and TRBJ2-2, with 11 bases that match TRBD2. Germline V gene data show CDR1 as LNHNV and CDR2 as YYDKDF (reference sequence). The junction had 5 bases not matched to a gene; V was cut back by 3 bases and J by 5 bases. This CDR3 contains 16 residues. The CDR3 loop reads CATSSGTSGLTGELFF. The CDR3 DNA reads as TGTGCCACCAGCAGCGGGACTAGCGGTCTGACCGGGGAGCTGTTTTTT.

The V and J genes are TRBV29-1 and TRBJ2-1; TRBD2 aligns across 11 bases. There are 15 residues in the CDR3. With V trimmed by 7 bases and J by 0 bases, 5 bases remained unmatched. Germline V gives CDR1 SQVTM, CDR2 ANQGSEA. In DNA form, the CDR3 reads TGCAGCGGACTAGCGGGGATTAGCTCCTACAATGAGCAGTTCTTC. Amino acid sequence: CSGLAGISSYNEQFF.

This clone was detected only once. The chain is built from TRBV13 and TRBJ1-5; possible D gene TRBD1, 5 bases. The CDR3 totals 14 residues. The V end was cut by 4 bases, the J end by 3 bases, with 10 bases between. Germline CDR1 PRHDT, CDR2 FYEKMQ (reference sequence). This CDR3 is CASSSPGNNQPQHF. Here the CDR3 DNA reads TGTGCCAGCAGCTCTCCAGGGAACAATCAGCCCCAGCATTTT.

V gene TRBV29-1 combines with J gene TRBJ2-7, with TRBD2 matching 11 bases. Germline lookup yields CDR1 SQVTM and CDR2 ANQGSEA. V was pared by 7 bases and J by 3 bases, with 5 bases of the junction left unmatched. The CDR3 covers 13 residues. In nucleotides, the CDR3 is TGCAGCGCAACCCTAGCGGGGGGCTACGAGCAGTACTTC. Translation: CSATLAGGYEQYF.

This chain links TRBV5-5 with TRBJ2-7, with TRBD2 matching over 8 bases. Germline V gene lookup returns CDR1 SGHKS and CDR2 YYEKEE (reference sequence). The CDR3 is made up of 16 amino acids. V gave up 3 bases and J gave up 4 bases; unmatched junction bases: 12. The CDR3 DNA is TGTGCCAGCAGCTCGGGAGGGCCCTCAGCCAGATACGAGCAGTACTTC. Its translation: CASSSGGPSARYEQYF.

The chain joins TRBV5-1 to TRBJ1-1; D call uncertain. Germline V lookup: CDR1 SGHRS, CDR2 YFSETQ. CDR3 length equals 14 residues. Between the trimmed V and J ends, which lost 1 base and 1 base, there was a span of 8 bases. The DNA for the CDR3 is TGCGCCAGCAGCTTGAGCTTACGGAACACTGAAGCTTTCTTT. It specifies CASSLSLRNTEAFF. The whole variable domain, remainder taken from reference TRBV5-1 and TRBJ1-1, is KAGVTQTPRYLIKTRGQQVTLSCSPISGHRSVSWYQQTPGQGLQFLFEYFSETQRNKGNFPGRFSGRQFSNSRSEMNVSTLELGDSALYLCASSLSLRNTEAFFGQGTRLTVV.

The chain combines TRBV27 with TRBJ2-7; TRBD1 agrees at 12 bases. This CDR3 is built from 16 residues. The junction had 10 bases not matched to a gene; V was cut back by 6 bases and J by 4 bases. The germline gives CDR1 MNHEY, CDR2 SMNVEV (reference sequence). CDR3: CASSPIRDRGRYEQYF. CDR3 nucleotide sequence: TGTGCCAGCAGCCCTATCCGGGACAGGGGGCGTTACGAGCAGTACTTC.

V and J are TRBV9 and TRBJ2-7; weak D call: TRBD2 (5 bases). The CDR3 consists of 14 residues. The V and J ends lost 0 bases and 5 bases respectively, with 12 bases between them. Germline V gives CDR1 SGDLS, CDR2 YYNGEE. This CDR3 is CASSVVGSGDEQYF. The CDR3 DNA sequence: TGTGCCAGCAGCGTAGTAGGGAGCGGCGACGAGCAGTACTTC.

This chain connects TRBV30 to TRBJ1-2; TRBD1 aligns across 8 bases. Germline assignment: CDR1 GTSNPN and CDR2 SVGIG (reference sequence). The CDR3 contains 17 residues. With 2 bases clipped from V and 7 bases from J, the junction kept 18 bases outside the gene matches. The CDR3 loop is CAWSLRGGRQGSGGYTF. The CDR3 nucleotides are TGTGCCTGGAGTCTGAGGGGGGGGCGACAGGGGAGCGGTGGCTACACCTTC. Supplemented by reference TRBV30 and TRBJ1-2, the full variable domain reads SQTIHQWPATLVQPVGSPLSLECTVEGTSNPNLYWYRQAAGRGLQLLFYSVGIGQISSEVPQNLSASRPQDRQFILSSKKLLLSDSGFYLCAWSLRGGRQGSGGYTFGSGTRLTVV.

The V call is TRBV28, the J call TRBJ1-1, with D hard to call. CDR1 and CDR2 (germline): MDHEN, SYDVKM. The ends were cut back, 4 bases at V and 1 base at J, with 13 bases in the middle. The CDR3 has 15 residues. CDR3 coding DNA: TGTGCCAGCAGTTCCCCGACACGAGCGAACACTGAAGCTTTCTTT. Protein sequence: CASSSPTRANTEAFF.

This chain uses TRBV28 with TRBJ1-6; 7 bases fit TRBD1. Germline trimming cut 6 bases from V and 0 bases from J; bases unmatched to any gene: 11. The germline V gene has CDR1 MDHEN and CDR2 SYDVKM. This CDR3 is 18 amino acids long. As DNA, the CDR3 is TGTGCCAGCAGACGACTGACAGGGTACAGCTCCTATAATTCACCCCTCCACTTT. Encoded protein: CASRRLTGYSSYNSPLHF.

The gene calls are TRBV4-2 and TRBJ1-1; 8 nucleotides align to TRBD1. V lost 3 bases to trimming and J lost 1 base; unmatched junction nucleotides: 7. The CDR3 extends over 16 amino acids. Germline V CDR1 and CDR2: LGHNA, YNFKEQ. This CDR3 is CASSQFGQGGNTEAFF. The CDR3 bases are TGTGCCAGCAGCCAGTTTGGACAGGGCGGGAACACTGAAGCTTTCTTT.

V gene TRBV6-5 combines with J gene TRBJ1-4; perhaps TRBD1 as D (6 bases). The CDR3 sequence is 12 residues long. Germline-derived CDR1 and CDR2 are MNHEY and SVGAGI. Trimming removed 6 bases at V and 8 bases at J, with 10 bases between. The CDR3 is CASSPDREKLFF. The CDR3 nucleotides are TGTGCCAGCAGCCCCGACAGGGAAAAACTGTTTTTT.

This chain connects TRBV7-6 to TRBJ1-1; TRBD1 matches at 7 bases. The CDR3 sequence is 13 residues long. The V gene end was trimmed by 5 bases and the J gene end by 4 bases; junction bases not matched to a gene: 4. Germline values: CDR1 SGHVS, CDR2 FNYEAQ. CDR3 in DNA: TGTGCCAGCAGCACAGGGGAGAGCACTGAAGCTTTCTTT. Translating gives CASSTGESTEAFF. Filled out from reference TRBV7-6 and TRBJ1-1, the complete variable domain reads GAGVSQSPRYKVTKRGQDVALRCDPISGHVSLYWYRQALGQGPEFLTYFNYEAQQDKSGLPNDRFSAERPEGSISTLTIQRTEQRDSAMYRCASSTGESTEAFFGQGTRLTVV.

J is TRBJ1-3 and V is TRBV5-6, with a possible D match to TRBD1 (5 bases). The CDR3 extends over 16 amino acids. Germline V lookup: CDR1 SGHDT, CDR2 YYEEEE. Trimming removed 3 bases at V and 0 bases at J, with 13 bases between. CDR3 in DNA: TGTGCCAGCAGCTGGCGGACACCCCGCTCTGGAAACACCATATATTTT. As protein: CASSWRTPRSGNTIYF.

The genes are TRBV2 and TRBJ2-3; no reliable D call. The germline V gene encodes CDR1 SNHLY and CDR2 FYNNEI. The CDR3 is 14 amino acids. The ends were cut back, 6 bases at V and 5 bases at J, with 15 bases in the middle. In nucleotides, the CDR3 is TGTGCCAGCAGGTGGGCCCAGCACGGAGATACGCAGTATTTT. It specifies CASRWAQHGDTQYF.

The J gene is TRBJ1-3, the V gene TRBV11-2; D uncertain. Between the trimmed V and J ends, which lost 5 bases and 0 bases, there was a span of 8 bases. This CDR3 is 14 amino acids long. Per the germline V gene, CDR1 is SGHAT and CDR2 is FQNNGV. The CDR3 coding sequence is TGTGCCAGCAGCACGGGGAACTCTGGAAACACCATATATTTT. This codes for CASSTGNSGNTIYF.